This TCR beta chain is drawn from a study of shared clonotypes between healthy human individuals (TCRdb year 2020). In terms of the full investigation: A couple of women and a few men aged 18 to 49 years were included in the cohort. Per donor, three plates each were used for CD4 naive and CD4 memory, two for CD8 naive, and one for CD8 memory. The study deeply sequenced blood TCR repertoires of several healthy adults to estimate repertoire size and the extent of clonotype sharing between individuals. Libraries were prepared and TCR repertoires were sequenced by different laboratories using diverse techniques, in order to increase sequencing depth and limit assay-specific biases. Leukapheresis yielded between about 0.8 and 9.5 billion PBMCs per donor.

TCR CDR3 regions were amplified from genomic DNA by multiplex PCR using the deep immunoSEQ assay. Extracted genomic DNA from each cell subset was distributed evenly across all wells of several immunoSEQ 96-well plates, and each plate was treated as a replicate. For sorted subsets, around 0.2 ug of genomic DNA, equivalent to some 30,000 T cell genomes, went into each replicate PCR. Purified libraries were measured with a Qubit 3.0 fluorometer, size-checked on a Bioanalyzer 2100, and measured again with the KAPA Library Quantification kit. Every immunoSEQ 96-well plate was sequenced on a dedicated single-read 150-cycle Illumina NextSeq 550 flow cell. From the authors' description of their analysis: Because only junctional sequences without quality scores were contained in the immunoSEQ output, filtering matching that applied to full-length reads could not be performed. To assign V/J genes and CDR3, sequences were annotated against IMGT germline references using PyIR, a Python wrapper for IgBLAST v1.9. Reads were filtered out if the reads had weak V/J assignments (E-value above 1e-6), no CDR3, stop codons, out-of-frame junctions, or ambiguous translated residues. V3J clonotypes were defined as sequences sharing an identical inferred V gene, J gene, and CDR3 amino acid sequence. Percentage overlap between repertoires was calculated by dividing the number of shared unique clonotypes by the size of the smaller repertoire. Repertoire richness was assessed with RTK rarefaction, the Chao1 estimator, and Recon v2.1 estimates of unobserved clonotypes. Generation probabilities were computed with OLGA for all TCRbeta clonotypes obtained by the gDNA method from a handful of donors. This is the immuneACCESS table as TCRdb keeps it, with only in-frame sequences that have V and J called. A part of the clones is gone; compared with another copy, unresolved V genes explain less than half, and the rest is unexplained. V and J calls and clone size are given by that table; D and trimming were obtained from the DNA. The sample has over 950,000 clones on record, 77% of them singletons. 0.89% of the sample is held by the ten biggest clonotypes.

What the study reported, not specific to this receptor: When several donors were compared, the shared fraction of clonotypes was approximately 5% for naive CD4, roughly 3.3% for naive CD8, roughly 2.3% for memory CD4, and 0.4% for memory CD8. Compared with non-shared clonotypes, clonotypes shared by all four sorted-subset donors had higher generation probabilities. Because the study included a small number of donors, the genetic and exposure-history diversity represented was limited. Larger estimated clonotype richness was generally found for naive subsets than for memory subsets. Pairwise subsampling led to the expectation that sequencing depth would affect the degree of clonotype sharing among donors. Only blood was sampled, and tissue TCR repertoires likely differ from those in blood. Incomplete sequencing was indicated by rarefaction of sorted-subset datasets, despite the large sequencing depth.

Note on this clone: Its cognate antigen has yet to be identified. Base-call qualities are not available, and no considerably larger clone is one nucleotide away.

Healthy HIV-negative adults with no recently reported acute infections or vaccinations were included as donors. Every donor was a Caucasian adult residing in Nashville, Tennessee, USA. CD4+ T cells were enriched by magnetic negative selection, after which naive cells were positively selected on CD45RA and the negative fraction was taken as the memory subset. Blood was collected by leukapheresis, and PBMCs were isolated by Ficoll-Histopaque density gradient centrifugation and then cryopreserved in liquid nitrogen vapor phase. Purity and quantity of every magnetically sorted T cell population were checked by analytical flow cytometry. Each sorted fraction had its genomic DNA isolated and then quantified by UV absorbance on a Nanodrop 2000c. CDR1 and CDR2 are drawn from the germline V gene: SGHTA, FQGNSA. V is reduced by 1 base and J by 5 bases, leaving a spacing of 12 bases between them. CDR3 length: 14 amino acids, cysteine to phenylalanine. The DNA shown is the 42-base CDR3, in frame from base 1.

The source material was memory CD4+ T cells from PBMCs. The cell subset or site label on this specimen signifies: CD45RA-negative fraction. This sequence uses TRBV7-2 and TRBJ2-7; the D gene is perhaps TRBD2, from 6 matching bases. The sequence came from a man between 18 and 29 years old in good health. Some clones in this sample may be carry-over from other donors' samples. The DNA sequence is given as TGTGCCAGCAGCTTAGGGCTAGCGAACAACGAGCAGTACTTC. It translates to CASSLGLANNEQYF.